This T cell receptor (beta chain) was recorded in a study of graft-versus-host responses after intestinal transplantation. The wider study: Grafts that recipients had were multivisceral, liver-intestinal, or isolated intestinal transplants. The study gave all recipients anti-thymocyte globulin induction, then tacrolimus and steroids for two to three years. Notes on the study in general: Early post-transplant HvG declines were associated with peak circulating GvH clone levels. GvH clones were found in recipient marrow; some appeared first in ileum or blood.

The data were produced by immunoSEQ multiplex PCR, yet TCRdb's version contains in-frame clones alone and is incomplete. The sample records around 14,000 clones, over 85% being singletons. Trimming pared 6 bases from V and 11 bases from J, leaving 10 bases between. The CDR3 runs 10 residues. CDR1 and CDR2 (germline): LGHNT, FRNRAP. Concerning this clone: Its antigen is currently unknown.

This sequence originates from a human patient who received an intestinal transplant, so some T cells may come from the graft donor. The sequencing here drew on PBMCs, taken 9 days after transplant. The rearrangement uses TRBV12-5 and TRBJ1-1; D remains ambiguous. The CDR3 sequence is CASGFPGAFF. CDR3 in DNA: TGTGCTAGTGGATTTCCTGGGGCTTTCTTT.